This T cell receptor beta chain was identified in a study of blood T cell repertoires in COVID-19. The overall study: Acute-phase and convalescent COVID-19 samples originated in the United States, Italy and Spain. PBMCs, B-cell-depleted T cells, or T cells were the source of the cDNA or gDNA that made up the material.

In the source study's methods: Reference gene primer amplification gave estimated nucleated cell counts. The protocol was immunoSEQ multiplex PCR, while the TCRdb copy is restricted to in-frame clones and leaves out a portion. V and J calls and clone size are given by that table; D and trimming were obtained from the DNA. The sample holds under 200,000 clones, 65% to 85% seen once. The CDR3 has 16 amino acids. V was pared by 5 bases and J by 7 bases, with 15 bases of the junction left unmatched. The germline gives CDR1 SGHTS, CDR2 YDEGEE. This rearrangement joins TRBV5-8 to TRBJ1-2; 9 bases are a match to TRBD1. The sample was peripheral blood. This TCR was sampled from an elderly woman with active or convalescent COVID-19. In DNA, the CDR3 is TGTGCCAGCAGACCCGGGACAGGGCGCGGGCAGGGTGGCTACACCTTC. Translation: CASRPGTGRGQGGYTF.